Reported below is one T cell receptor (beta chain). Original methodology: Estimates of nucleated cell counts were drawn from the amplification of reference gene primers. Profiling relied on immunoSEQ multiplex PCR, and the TCRdb table lists in-frame clones only, not all of them. For V, J and clone size, that table is used; D and trimming come from the DNA. The data show about 150,000 clones, approximately 73% seen once. The data are from a study of blood T cell repertoires in COVID-19. The specimen was peripheral blood. This TCR was sampled from a woman older than 75 with acute or convalescent COVID-19.

In nucleotides, the CDR3 is TGTGCCAGCAGCCAAGTGCGGGGGGGCCTTGAGACCCAGTACTTC. Amino acids: CASSQVRGGLETQYF. This rearrangement joins TRBV3-1 (or the pseudogene TRBV3-2) to TRBJ2-5; 9 bases align to TRBD2. V shed 1 base, J shed 5 bases, and the junction held 5 bases outside the gene matches. CDR1 and CDR2 (germline): LGHDT, YNNKEL (reference sequence). The CDR3 has 15 amino acids.